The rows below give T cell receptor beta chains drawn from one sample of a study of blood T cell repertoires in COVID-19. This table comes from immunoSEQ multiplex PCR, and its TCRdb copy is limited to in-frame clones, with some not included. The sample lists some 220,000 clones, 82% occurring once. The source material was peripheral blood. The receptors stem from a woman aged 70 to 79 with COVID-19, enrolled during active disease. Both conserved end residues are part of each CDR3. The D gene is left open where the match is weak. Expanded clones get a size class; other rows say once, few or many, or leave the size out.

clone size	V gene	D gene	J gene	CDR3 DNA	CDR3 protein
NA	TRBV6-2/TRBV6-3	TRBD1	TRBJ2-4	TGTGCCAGCAGTCTACTCGGGGGACAGGGGACAACCTTTAGCCAAAACATTCAGTACTTC	CASSLLGGQGTTFSQNIQYF
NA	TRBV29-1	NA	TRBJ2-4	TGCAGCGTTGCGACAGAAGCCAAAAACATTCAGTACTTC	CSVATEAKNIQYF
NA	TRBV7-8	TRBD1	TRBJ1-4	TGTGCCAGCAGCTTAGGGACAGGGAAAGGGGTGATTAATGAAAAACTGTTTTTT	CASSLGTGKGVINEKLFF
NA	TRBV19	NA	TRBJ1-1	TGTGCCAGTAGTATAGATCGAAGGCAGGGCATGAACACTGAAGCTTTCTTT	CASSIDRRQGMNTEAFF
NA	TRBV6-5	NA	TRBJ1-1	TGTGCCAGCAGTTACACACTGAACACTGAAGCTTTCTTT	CASSYTLNTEAFF
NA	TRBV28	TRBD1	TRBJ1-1	TGTGCCAGCAGAAGTCGACAGGGTCGGACTGAAGCTTTCTTT	CASRSRQGRTEAFF
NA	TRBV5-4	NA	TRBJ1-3	TGTGCCAGCGGAGGACCGACCTCTGGAAACACCATATATTTT	CASGGPTSGNTIYF
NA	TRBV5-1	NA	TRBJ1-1	TGCGCCAGCGGCTGGACAGCCCCGAACACTGAAGCTTTCTTT	CASGWTAPNTEAFF
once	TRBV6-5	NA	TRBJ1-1	TGTGCCAGCATAAGACTGTGGAACACTGAAGCTTTCTTT	CASIRLWNTEAFF
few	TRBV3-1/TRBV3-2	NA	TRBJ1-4	TGTGCCAGCAGCCCCAGGGGTAGGGAAAAACTGTTTTTT	CASSPRGREKLFF
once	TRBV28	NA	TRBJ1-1	TGTGCCAGCAGACCGACCCGCAGGGTTTTGGGAGCTTTCTTT	CASRPTRRVLGAFF
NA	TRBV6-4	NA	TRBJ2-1	TGTGCCAGCAGCTCCGAACGGGGAGAATTCAATGAGCAGTTCTTC	CASSSERGEFNEQFF
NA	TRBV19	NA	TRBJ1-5	TGTGCCAGTAGTATTTCGCAGGGCAGGGGTCAGCCCCAGCATTTT	CASSISQGRGQPQHF
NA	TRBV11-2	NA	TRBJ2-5	TGTGCCAGCAGCTTAGGGCAGGGGCCCCTGGAGACCCAGTACTTC	CASSLGQGPLETQYF
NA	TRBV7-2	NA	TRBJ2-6	TGTGCCAGCAGCTTAGCGGGAGGTGCTGGGGCCAACGTCCTGACTTTC	CASSLAGGAGANVLTF
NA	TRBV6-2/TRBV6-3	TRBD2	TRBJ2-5	TGTGCCAGCAGTTACCCTGGGACTACCCAAGAGACCCAGTACTTC	CASSYPGTTQETQYF
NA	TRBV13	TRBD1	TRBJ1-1	TGTGCCAGCAGCTTAGGCCTATTTCGGGACAGGGTAAAGGTAGCGAGGGGCACTGAAGCTTTCTTT	CASSLGLFRDRVKVARGTEAFF
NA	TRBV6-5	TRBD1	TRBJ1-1	TGTGCCAGCAGAGTAACAGGGGGCACTGAAGCTTTCTTT	CASRVTGGTEAFF
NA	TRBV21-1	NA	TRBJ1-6	TGTGCCAGCAGCCCGACTCGAACCGACAGGGGGTTCGTCAATTCACCCCTCCACTTT	CASSPTRTDRGFVNSPLHF
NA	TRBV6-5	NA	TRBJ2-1	TGTGCCAGCAGGGGGCGCAACAATGGGCAGTTCTTC	CASRGRNNGQFF
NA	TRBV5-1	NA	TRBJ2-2	TGCGCCAGCAGCCCGAGGGTCTCCGGGACGAACACCGGGGAGCTGTTTTTT	CASSPRVSGTNTGELFF
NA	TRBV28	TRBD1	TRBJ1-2	TGTGCCAGCAGTACAGGGGGCGGATTAGGCTACACCTTC	CASSTGGGLGYTF